The rows below give T cell receptor beta chains drawn from one sample of a study of blood T cell repertoires in COVID-19. The method was immunoSEQ multiplex PCR; TCRdb's version includes in-frame clones alone and lacks a portion of them. The table records around 98,000 clones, 70% to 90% of them present only once. The sample consisted of peripheral blood. These TCRs come from a man in his 70s with acute or convalescent COVID-19. The conserved cysteine and the conserved F or W are not part of the CDR3 here. Clone size is shown for a subset of rows, as once, few, many or a class of expanded clone.

size	V	CDR3
NA	TRBV19	ASSIGSGNGVIQPQH
few	TRBV19	ASTARAGSGNQPQH
NA	TRBV5-1	ASSFGGDSGNTIY
NA	TRBV18	ASSRGNTEAF
NA	TRBV6-5	ASSYEDSRSPLH
NA	TRBV7-6	ASSSGLWYT
NA	TRBV3-1/TRBV3-2	ASSQGRQLYGYT
once	TRBV2	ASSEQVTQY
NA	TRBV5-1	ASSMGTGGNTEAF
NA	TRBV28	ASSRTGNTEAF
NA	TRBV9	ASSVGGGPYEQY
NA	TRBV19	ASSTSWVSTDTQY
NA	TRBV9	ASSVTGNTEAF
few	TRBV2	ASRDRGFLNYEQY
NA	TRBV6-5	ASSDYQGAKGYT
NA	TRBV25-1	ASSEGTGGRQETQY